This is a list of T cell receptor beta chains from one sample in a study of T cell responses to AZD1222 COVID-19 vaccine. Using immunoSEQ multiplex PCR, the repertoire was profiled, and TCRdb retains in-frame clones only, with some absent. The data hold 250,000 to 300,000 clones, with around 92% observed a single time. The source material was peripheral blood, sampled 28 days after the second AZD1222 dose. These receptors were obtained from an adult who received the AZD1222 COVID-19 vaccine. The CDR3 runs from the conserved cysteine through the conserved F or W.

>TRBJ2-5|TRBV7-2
CASSLVALAGGGETQYF
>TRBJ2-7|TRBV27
CASSLVGTGVDEQYF
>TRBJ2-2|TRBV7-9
CASSAWGELFF
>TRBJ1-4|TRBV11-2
CASSGRDRVEKLFF
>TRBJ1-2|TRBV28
CASSYAPSTTNYGYTF
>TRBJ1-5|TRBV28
CATDGGRYQPQHF
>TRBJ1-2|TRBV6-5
CASSYSSTVRYGYTF
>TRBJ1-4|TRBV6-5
CASSYRARGEKLFF
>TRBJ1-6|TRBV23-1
CTGGEYNSPLHF
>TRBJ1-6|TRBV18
CASSPTDRGLSPLHF
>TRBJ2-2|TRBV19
CASSIHLGAGAYGTGELFF
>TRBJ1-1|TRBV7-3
CASSPRDSNTEAFF
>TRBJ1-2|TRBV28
CASRELNYGYTF
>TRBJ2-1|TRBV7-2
CASSLGLYEQFF
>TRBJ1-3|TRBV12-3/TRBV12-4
CASSFLIGNTIYF
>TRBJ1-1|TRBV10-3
CAISVGMNTEAFF
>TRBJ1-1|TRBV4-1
CASSQVWQNTEAFF
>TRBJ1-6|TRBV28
CAAGRGANSPLHF
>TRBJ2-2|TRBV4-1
CASSRGYGAGELFF
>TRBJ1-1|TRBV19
CASSSVFPNTEAFF
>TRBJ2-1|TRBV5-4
CASSLTSGEGNEQFF
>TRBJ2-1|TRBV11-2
CASSSLGQGGLDEQFF
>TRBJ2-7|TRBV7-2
CASSSYRYEQYF
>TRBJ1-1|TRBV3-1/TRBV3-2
CASTHSGTMNTEAFF
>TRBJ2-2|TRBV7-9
CASSLGTVTGELFF
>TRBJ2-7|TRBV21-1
CASSKVGSGRAQYEQYF
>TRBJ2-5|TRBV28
CASSSRAGLVGLETQYF
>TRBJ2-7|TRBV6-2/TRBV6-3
CASSYSGGGSYEQYF
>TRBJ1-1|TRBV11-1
CASKNTEAFF
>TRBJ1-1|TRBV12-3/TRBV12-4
CASSQGNTEAFF
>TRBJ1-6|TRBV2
CASSIQGRRNSPLHF
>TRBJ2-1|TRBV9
CASSGVGEQFF
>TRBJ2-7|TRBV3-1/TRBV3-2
CASSQYYYEQYF
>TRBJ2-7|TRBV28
CASSQAPSTPYEQYF
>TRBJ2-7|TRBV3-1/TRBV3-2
CASSPTRGMTPYEQYF
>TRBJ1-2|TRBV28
CASTSFGGDYGYTF
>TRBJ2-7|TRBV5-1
CASSLATVYEQYF
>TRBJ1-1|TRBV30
CAWRGVTEAFF
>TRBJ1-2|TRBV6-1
CASSEGQGKGYTF
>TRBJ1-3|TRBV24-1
CATSDGLNSGNTIYF
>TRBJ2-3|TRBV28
CASEIGTSMTDTQYF
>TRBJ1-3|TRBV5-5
CASSYGSSGNTIYF
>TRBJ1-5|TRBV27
CASSPHLGLRGNQPQHF
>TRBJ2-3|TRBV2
CASRRTTSTDTQYF
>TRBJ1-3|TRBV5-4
CASSSGLATSGNTIYF
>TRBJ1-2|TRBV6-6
CASSYRPTGGIDGYTF
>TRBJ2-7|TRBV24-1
CATKFKIKAYF
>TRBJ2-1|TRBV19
CASSIDLRGRVYNEQFF
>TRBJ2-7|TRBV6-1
CASSERLAGPYEQYF
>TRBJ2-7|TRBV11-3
CASLGVNEDEQYF
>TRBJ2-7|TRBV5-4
CASSSGTNYEQYF
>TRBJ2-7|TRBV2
CASSEETSFSYEQYF